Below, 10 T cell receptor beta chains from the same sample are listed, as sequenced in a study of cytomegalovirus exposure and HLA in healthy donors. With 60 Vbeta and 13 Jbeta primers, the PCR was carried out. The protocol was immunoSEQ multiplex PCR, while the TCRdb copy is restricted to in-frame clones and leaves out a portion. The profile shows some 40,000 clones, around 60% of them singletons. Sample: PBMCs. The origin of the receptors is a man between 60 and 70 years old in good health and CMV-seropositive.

DNA for the CDR3: TGTGCCATCAGTGACAACCCCGCTCGGACACAGTATTTT. Translated: CAISDNPARTQYF. V is TRBV10-3 and J is TRBJ2-3, with D possibly TRBD1 on 5 matching bases. The germline CDR1 and CDR2 sequences are ENHRY and SYGVKD. V lost 3 bases, J lost 12 bases, and 16 bases lay in between. There are 13 residues in the CDR3.

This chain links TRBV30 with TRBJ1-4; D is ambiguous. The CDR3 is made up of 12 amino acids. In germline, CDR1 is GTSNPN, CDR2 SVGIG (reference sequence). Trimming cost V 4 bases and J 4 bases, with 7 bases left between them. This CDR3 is CAWMRGNEKLFF. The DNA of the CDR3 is TGTGCCTGGATGCGGGGTAATGAAAAACTGTTTTTT.

Written as DNA, the CDR3 is TGTGCCAGCAGTACAATTACAGGGTACCAAGAGACCCAGTACTTC. Its translation is CASSTITGYQETQYF. The chain joins TRBV27 to TRBJ2-5, with D possibly being TRBD1 (6 bases). Germline CDR1 MNHEY, CDR2 SMNVEV (reference sequence). Trimming stripped 5 bases from V and 0 bases from J, with 13 bases between. This CDR3 region has 15 residues.

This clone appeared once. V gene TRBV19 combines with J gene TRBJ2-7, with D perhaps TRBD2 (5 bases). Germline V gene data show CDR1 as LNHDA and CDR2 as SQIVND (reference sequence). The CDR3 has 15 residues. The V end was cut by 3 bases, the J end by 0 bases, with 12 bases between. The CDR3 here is CASSISGISSYEQYF. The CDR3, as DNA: TGTGCCAGTAGTATTTCCGGGATCAGCTCCTACGAGCAGTACTTC.

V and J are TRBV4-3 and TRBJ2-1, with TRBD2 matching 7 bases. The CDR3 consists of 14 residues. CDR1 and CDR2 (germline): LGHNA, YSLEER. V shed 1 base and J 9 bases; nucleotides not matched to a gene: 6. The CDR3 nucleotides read TGCGCCAGCAGCCAAGTCCCGGGGAGGGGTGAGCAGTTCTTC. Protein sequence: CASSQVPGRGEQFF.

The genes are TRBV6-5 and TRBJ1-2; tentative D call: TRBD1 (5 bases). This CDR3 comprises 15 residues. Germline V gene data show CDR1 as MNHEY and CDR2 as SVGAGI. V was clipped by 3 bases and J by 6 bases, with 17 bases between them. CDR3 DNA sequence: TGTGCCAGCAGTTATAACCGCGGGACCCGGAATGGCTACACCTTC. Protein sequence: CASSYNRGTRNGYTF.

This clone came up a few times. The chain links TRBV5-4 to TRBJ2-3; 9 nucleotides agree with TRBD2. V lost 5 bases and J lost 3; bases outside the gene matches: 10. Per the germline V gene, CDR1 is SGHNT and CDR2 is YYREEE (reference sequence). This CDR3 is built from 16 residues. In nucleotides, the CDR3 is TGTGCCAGCAGTACGGTGGCGGGAGGGGGGACAGATACGCAGTATTTT. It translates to CASSTVAGGGTDTQYF.

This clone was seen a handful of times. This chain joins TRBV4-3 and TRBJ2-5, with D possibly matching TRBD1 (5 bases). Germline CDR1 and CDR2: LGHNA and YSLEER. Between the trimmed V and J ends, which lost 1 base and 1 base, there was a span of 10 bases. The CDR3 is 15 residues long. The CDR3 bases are TGCGCCAGCAGCCAAGCGGCAGGGCCCCAAGAGACCCAGTACTTC. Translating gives CASSQAAGPQETQYF.

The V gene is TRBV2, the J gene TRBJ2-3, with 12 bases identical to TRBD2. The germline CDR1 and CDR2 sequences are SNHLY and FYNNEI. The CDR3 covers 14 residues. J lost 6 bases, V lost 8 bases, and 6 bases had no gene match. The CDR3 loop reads CASGLAGKGDTQYF. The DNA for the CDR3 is TGTGCCAGCGGACTAGCGGGGAAGGGGGATACGCAGTATTTT.

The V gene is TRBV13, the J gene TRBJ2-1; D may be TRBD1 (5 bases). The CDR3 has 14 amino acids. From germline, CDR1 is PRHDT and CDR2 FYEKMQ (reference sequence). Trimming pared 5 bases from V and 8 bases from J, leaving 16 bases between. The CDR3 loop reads CASSQGRWGDEQFF. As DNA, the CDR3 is TGTGCCAGCAGCCAAGGACGGTGGGGCGATGAGCAGTTCTTC.